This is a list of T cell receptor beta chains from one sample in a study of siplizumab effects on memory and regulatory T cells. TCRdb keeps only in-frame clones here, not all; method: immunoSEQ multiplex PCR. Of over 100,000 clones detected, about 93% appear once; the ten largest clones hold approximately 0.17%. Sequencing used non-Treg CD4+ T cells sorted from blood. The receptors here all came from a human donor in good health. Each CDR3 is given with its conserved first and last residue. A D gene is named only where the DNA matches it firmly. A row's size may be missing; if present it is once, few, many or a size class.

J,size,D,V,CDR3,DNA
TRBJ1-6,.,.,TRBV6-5,CASSYKDGLSSPLHF,TGTGCCAGCAGTTATAAGGACGGACTTTCCTCACCCCTCCACTTT
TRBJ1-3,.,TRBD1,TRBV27,CASRPGTAGNTIYF,TGTGCCAGCAGGCCCGGGACAGCTGGAAACACCATATATTTT
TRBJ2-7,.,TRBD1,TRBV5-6,CASSRDRELHEQYF,TGTGCCAGCAGCCGGGACAGGGAACTCCACGAGCAGTACTTC
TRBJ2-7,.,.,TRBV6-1,CASSATSEMGHNEQYF,TGTGCCAGCAGTGCCACATCCGAAATGGGGCATAACGAGCAGTACTTC
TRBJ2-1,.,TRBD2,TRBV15,CATSRGGGAFYNEQFF,TGTGCCACCAGCAGAGGCGGGGGGGCGTTTTACAATGAGCAGTTCTTC
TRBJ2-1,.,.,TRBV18,CASSPYGGSSYNEQFF,TGTGCCAGCTCACCATACGGGGGTAGCTCCTACAATGAGCAGTTCTTC
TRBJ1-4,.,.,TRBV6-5,CASSYGGFNEKLFF,TGTGCCAGCAGTTACGGGGGGTTTAATGAAAAACTGTTTTTT
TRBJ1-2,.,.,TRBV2,CASCYWVNYGYTF,TGTGCCAGCTGCTACTGGGTTAACTATGGCTACACCTTC
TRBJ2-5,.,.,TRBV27,CAGSLRRGGETQYF,TGTGCCGGCAGTTTACGCAGGGGCGGGGAGACCCAGTACTTC
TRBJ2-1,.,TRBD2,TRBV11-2,CASIQGLAGYNEQFF,TGTGCCAGCATCCAGGGACTAGCGGGTTACAATGAGCAGTTCTTC
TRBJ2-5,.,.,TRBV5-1,CASSLEAGAATQYF,TGCGCCAGCAGCTTGGAAGCAGGGGCGGCAACCCAGTACTTC
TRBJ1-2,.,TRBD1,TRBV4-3,CASSQADRGGYTF,TGCGCCAGCAGCCAGGCCGACAGGGGCGGCTACACCTTC
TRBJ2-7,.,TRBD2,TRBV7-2,CASSLSPSSGHEQYF,TGTGCCAGCAGCTTGTCTCCTTCTAGCGGGCACGAGCAGTACTTC
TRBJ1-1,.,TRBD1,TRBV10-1,CASSTTGGVTEAFF,TGCGCCAGCAGCACAACAGGGGGTGTCACTGAAGCTTTCTTT
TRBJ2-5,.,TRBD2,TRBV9,CASSVGSSGDQETQYF,TGTGCCAGCAGCGTAGGCAGTAGCGGGGACCAAGAGACCCAGTACTTC
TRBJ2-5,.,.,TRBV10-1,CASSVLGGETQYF,TGCGCCAGCAGTGTCCTGGGTGGGGAGACCCAGTACTTC
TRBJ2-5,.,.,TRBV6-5,CASSYSGAQETQYF,TGTGCCAGCAGTTACTCGGGGGCCCAAGAGACCCAGTACTTC
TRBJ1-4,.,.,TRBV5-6,CASSLGFSGGSEKLFF,TGTGCCAGCAGCTTGGGGTTCTCGGGAGGTAGTGAAAAACTGTTTTTT
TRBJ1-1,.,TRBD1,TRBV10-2,CASRDRGGNTEAFF,TGCGCCAGTCGGGACAGGGGGGGGAACACTGAAGCTTTCTTT
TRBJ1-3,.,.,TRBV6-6,CASRQGSGNTIYF,TGTGCCAGCCGCCAGGGATCTGGAAACACCATATATTTT
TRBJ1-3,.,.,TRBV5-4,CASSLAGGASGNTIYF,TGTGCCAGCAGCTTGGCGGGAGGGGCCTCTGGAAACACCATATATTTT
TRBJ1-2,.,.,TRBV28,CASSLYQGYLSYTF,TGTGCCAGCAGTTTATACCAGGGGTATCTTAGCTACACCTTC
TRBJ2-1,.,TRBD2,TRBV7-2,CASSSLAEKYNEQFF,TGTGCCAGCAGCTCACTAGCGGAGAAGTACAATGAGCAGTTCTTC
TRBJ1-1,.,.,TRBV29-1,CSALLSGLGTEAFF,TGCAGCGCCCTCCTATCGGGGCTCGGCACTGAAGCTTTCTTT
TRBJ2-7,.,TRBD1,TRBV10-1,CASTPNRDRPYEQYF,TGCGCCAGCACCCCAAACCGGGACAGGCCCTACGAGCAGTACTTC
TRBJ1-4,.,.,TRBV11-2,CASSSETRGKLKLFF,TGTGCCAGCAGCTCAGAAACACGCGGCAAGTTGAAACTGTTTTTT
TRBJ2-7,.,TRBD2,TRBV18,CASSPRGGGAYEQYF,TGTGCCAGCTCACCACGCGGCGGGGGGGCTTACGAGCAGTACTTC
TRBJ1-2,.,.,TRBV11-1,CASSSTANYGYTF,TGTGCCAGCAGCTCGACAGCCAACTATGGCTACACCTTC
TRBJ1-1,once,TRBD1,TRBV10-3,CAIRTTGETEAFF,TGTGCCATCAGGACAACAGGGGAAACTGAAGCTTTCTTT
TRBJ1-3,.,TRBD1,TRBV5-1,CASSIGQGNLNGNTIYF,TGCGCCAGCAGCATTGGACAGGGGAACTTGAATGGAAACACCATATATTTT
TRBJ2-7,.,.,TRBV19,CASSTTPTGSEQYF,TGTGCCAGTAGTACCACACCCACAGGGTCCGAGCAGTACTTC
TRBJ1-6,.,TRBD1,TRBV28,CASSFGTGGAGDVRAYNSPLHF,TGTGCCAGCAGTTTCGGGACAGGGGGCGCGGGGGACGTGAGGGCCTATAATTCACCCCTCCACTTT
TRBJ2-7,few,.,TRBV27,CASSLRGGNYEQYF,TGTGCCAGCAGTTTACGAGGGGGTAACTACGAGCAGTACTTC
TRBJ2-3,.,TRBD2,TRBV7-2,CASSLGLAVTDTQYF,TGTGCCAGCAGCTTGGGGCTAGCGGTCACAGATACGCAGTATTTT
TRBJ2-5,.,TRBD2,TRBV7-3,CASSLTPGTNWETQYF,TGTGCCAGCAGCTTAACTCCTGGGACTAACTGGGAGACCCAGTACTTC
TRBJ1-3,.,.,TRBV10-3,CAISESGVDSGNTIYF,TGTGCCATCAGTGAGTCGGGGGTAGATTCTGGAAACACCATATATTTT
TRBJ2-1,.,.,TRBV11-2,CASGPRRDSPNEQFF,TGTGCCAGCGGACCCAGGAGGGACAGCCCCAATGAGCAGTTCTTC
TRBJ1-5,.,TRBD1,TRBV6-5,CASSWGQANQPQHF,TGTGCCAGCAGTTGGGGACAGGCCAATCAGCCCCAGCATTTT
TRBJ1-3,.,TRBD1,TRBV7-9,CASSVQGASGNTIYF,TGTGCCAGCAGCGTACAGGGGGCATCTGGAAACACCATATATTTT
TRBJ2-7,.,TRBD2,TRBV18,CASSTSGVSYEQYF,TGTGCCAGCTCAACCAGCGGGGTGTCCTACGAGCAGTACTTC
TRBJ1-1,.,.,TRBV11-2,CASSLVGGNTEAFF,TGTGCCAGCAGCTTAGTTGGCGGGAACACTGAAGCTTTCTTT
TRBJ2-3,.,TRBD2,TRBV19,CASSERSGASTDTQYF,TGTGCCAGTAGTGAGAGGAGCGGGGCTAGCACAGATACGCAGTATTTT
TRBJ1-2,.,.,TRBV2,CASSGQNYGYTF,TGTGCCAGCAGTGGTCAGAACTATGGCTACACCTTC
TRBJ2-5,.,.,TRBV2,CASSAFETVQETQYF,TGTGCCAGCAGTGCCTTCGAGACGGTTCAAGAGACCCAGTACTTC
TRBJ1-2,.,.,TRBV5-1,CASSLTIQAGDGYTF,TGCGCCAGCAGCTTGACCATACAGGCCGGGGATGGCTACACCTTC